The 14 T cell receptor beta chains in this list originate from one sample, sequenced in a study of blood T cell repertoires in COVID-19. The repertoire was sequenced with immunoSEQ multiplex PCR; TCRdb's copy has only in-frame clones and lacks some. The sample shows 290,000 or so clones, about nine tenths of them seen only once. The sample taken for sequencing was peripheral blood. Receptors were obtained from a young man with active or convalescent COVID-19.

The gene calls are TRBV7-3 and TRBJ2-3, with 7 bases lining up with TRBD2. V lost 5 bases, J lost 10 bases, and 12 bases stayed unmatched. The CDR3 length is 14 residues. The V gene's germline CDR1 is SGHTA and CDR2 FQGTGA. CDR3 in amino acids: CASSPGAGVVAQYF. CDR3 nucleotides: TGTGCCAGCAGCCCCGGGGCGGGAGTGGTCGCGCAGTATTTT. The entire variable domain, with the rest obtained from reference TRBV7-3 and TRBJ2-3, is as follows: GAGVSQTPSNKVTEKGKYVELRCDPISGHTALYWYRQSLGQGPEFLIYFQGTGAADDSGLPNDRFFAVRPEGSVSTLKIQRTERGDSAVYLCASSPGAGVVAQYFGPGTRLTVL.

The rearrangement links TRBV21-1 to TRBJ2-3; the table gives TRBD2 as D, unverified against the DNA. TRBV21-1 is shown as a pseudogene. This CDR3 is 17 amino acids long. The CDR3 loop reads CASSKPTRREGLNTQYF. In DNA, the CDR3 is TGTGCCAGCAGCAAACCAACACGGCGGGAGGGCCTGAATACGCAGTATTTT.

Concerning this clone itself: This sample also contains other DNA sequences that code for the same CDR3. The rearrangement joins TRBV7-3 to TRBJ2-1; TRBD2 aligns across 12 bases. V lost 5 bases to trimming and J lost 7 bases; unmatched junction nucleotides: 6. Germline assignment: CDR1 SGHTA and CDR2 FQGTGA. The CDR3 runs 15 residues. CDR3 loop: CASSPRLAGANEQFF. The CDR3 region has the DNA TGTGCCAGCAGCCCCCGACTAGCGGGAGCGAATGAGCAGTTCTTC.

In DNA, the CDR3 is TGTGCCAGCAGTTCCATGCTCTCAGGAGGCATCCACTTT. This translates into CASSSMLSGGIHF. The genes are TRBV6-6 and TRBJ1-6, with D uncertain. The CDR3 totals 13 residues. V lost 4 bases, J lost 17 bases, and 18 bases lay in between. Germline V gene data show CDR1 as MNHNY and CDR2 as SVGAGI (reference sequence).

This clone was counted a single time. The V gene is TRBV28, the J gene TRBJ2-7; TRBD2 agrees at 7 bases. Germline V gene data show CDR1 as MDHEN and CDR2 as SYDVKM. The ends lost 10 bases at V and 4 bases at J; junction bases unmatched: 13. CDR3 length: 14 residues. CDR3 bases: TGTGCCACCGGCGCATCTTACGGGAGGTACGAGCAGTACTTC. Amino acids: CATGASYGRYEQYF.

CDR3 DNA sequence: TGTGCCAGCAGCCCGCTGCAGGTCGAGCAGTACTTC. This translates into CASSPLQVEQYF. J is TRBJ2-7 and V is TRBV7-8; the D is unclear. V lost 5 bases and J 6 bases, leaving 11 bases between the germline ends. The CDR3 runs to 12 residues. The V gene's germline CDR1 is SGHVS and CDR2 FQNEAQ.

CDR3 nucleotides: TGTGCCAGCAGCCACAGGGGAGAAAAACTGTTTTTT. This encodes CASSHRGEKLFF. The chain has TRBV7-8 and TRBJ1-4, with 7 bases identical to TRBD1. The CDR3 has 12 amino acids. V shed 5 bases, J shed 8 bases, and the junction held 2 bases outside the gene matches. Germline V gives CDR1 SGHVS, CDR2 FQNEAQ.

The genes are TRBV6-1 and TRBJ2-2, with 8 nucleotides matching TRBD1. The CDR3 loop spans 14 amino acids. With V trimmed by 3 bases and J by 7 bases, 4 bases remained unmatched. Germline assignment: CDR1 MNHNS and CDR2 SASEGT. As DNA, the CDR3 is TGTGCCAGCAGTGACCGGACAGGGTTCGGGGAGCTGTTTTTT. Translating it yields CASSDRTGFGELFF.

The DNA for the CDR3 is TGTGCCACCAGTGATCCGGACACTGAGCAGTACTTC. It yields the protein CATSDPDTEQYF. The chain links TRBV24-1 to TRBJ2-7, with D possibly TRBD1 on 5 matching bases. CDR1 and CDR2 (germline): KGHDR, SFDVKD. The V end lost 3 bases, the J end lost 7 bases, and 9 bases lay between the germline ends. The length of the CDR3 is 12 residues.

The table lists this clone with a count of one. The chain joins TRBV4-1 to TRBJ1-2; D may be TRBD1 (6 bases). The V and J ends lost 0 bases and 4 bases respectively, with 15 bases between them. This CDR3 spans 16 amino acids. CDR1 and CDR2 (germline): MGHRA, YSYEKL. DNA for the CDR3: TGCGCCAGCAGCCAAGACCCGACCACAGGGTTCTATGGCTACACCTTC. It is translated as CASSQDPTTGFYGYTF.

The CDR3 DNA sequence: TGTGCCAGCAGCCAAGTTCACGGGGAGGGCACTGAAGCTTTCTTT. This gives the protein CASSQVHGEGTEAFF. This chain connects TRBV4-2 to TRBJ1-1; unclear D gene. The V end was cut by 1 base, the J end by 4 bases, with 13 bases between. CDR3 size: 15 residues. Germline V CDR1 and CDR2: LGHNA, YNFKEQ.

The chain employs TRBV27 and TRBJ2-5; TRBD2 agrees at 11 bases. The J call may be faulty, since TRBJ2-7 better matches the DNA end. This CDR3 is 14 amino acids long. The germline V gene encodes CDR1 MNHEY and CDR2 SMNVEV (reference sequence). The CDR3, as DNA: TGTGCCAGCAGTCCCGGACTAGCGGGTTACGAGCAGTACTTC. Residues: CASSPGLAGYEQYF.

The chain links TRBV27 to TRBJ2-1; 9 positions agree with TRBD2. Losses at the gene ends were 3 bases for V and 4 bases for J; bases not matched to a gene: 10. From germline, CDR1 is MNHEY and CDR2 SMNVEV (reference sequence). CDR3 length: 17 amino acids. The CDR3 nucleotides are TGTGCCAGCAGTTTTTTTCCCCGACTAGCGGATTACAATGAGCAGTTCTTC. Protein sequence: CASSFFPRLADYNEQFF.

As DNA, the CDR3 is TGCAGCGGATCGAGGGACACAGGAGTCCCAGATACGCAGTATTTT. Residues: CSGSRDTGVPDTQYF. The chain recombines TRBV29-1 with TRBJ2-3; D is possibly TRBD1 (6 bases). CDR1 SQVTM and CDR2 ANQGSEA come from the germline V gene. The CDR3 length is 15 residues. V shed 7 bases and J shed 4 bases, with 21 bases lying between them.